The 11 T cell receptor beta chains reported below all come from one sample, sequenced in a study of graft-versus-host responses after intestinal transplantation. Method: immunoSEQ multiplex PCR; TCRdb's copy keeps in-frame clones and lacks some. The sample has 9,000 to 10,000 clones; around 94% are singletons. This specimen consisted of PBMCs, obtained 8 days after intestinal transplant. Every receptor here comes from a human patient who received an intestinal transplant, so some T cells may come from the graft donor.

The chain has TRBV2 and TRBJ2-3; 11 bases are a match to TRBD2. CDR3 size: 15 residues. CDR1 and CDR2 (germline): SNHLY, FYNNEI. Trimming took 6 bases from V and 4 from J; bases not matched to a gene: 6. The CDR3 DNA is TGTGCCAGCAGCCATACTAGCGGGAGTGCAGATACGCAGTATTTT. This gives the protein CASSHTSGSADTQYF.

V and J are TRBV7-6 and TRBJ2-7; 9 nucleotides align to TRBD1. Germline V CDR1 and CDR2: SGHVS, FNYEAQ. After removal of 5 bases from V and 3 bases from J, the junction contained 11 bases not matched to a gene. The CDR3 extends over 16 amino acids. The CDR3 spells CASSLQSPGQGYEQYF. In nucleotides, the CDR3 is TGTGCCAGCAGCCTGCAGTCCCCGGGACAGGGCTACGAGCAGTACTTC.

The rearrangement joins TRBV5-1 to TRBJ2-5, with a weak D call TRBD1 (5 bases). Germline V gene lookup returns CDR1 SGHRS and CDR2 YFSETQ. CDR3 size: 15 residues. Trimming took 2 bases from V and 1 from J, leaving 12 bases between them. CDR3 DNA sequence: TGCGCCAGCAGCTTTTATAGGGGCCCCCAAGAGACCCAGTACTTC. Translating it yields CASSFYRGPQETQYF.

The chain couples TRBV4-2 to TRBJ1-6, with D hard to call. Trimming left V 0 bases short and J 4 bases short, with 28 bases between. CDR1 is LGHNA and CDR2 is YNFKEQ in the germline V gene. The CDR3 length is 22 residues. CDR3 DNA: TGTGCCAGCAGCCAAGATGCGGCTCTTTCTAGTACACCCCGCTCATATAATTCACCCCTCCACTTT. It translates to CASSQDAALSSTPRSYNSPLHF.

The V call is TRBV6-7, the J call TRBJ2-1; no clear D gene. TRBV6-7 has ORF status, its function being uncertain. The CDR3 has 13 residues. The V end lost 7 bases, the J end lost 0 bases, and 7 bases lay between the germline ends. In nucleotides, the CDR3 is TGTGCCAGCAAAGGAAGCTCCTACAATGAGCAGTTCTTC. Residues: CASKGSSYNEQFF.

The CDR3 region has the DNA TGTGCCAGCAGACAGGGCCGCTCCTACGAGCAGTACTTC. This codes for CASRQGRSYEQYF. The chain links TRBV27 to TRBJ2-7, with D possibly TRBD1 on 6 matching bases. CDR1 and CDR2 (germline): MNHEY, SMNVEV (reference sequence). The CDR3 sequence is 13 residues long. The V end lost 6 bases, the J end lost 0 bases, and 9 bases lay between the germline ends.

The chain has TRBV25-1 and TRBJ2-7, with 8 bases lining up with TRBD2. Germline assignment: CDR1 MGHDK and CDR2 SYGVNS. V shed 8 bases and J 0 bases; nucleotides not matched to a gene: 6. The CDR3 is made up of 14 amino acids. CDR3 amino acids: CASRGGLSSYEQYF. The CDR3, as DNA: TGTGCCAGCCGGGGGGGGTTGAGCTCCTACGAGCAGTACTTC.

A single count supports this clone. A read error may produce the germline difference seen at one junction end. The chain couples TRBV7-7 to TRBJ2-7, with 8 bases matching TRBD1. The CDR3 runs 15 residues. CDR1 is SSHAT and CDR2 is FNYEAQ in the germline V gene (reference sequence). This CDR3 reads CASSPGQGTSYEQYF. CDR3 bases: TGTGCTAGCAGCCCCGGACAGGGAACCTCCTACGAGCAGTACTTC.

CDR3 in DNA: TGCGCCAGCAGCCTGGCGAGACTAGGGTGGCAAGAGACCCAGTACTTC. Translation: CASSLARLGWQETQYF. The genes are TRBV5-1 and TRBJ2-5; D may be TRBD2 (6 bases). CDR3 length: 16 amino acids. The V and J ends lost 4 bases and 2 bases respectively, with 18 bases between them. CDR1 and CDR2 from the germline V gene are SGHRS and YFSETQ.

The rearrangement uses TRBV14 and TRBJ1-1; D ambiguous. CDR3 length: 16 amino acids. Trimming took 1 base from V and 7 from J, leaving 19 bases between them. Germline V lookup: CDR1 SGHDN, CDR2 FVKESK. CDR3 loop: CASSQGRYLGTSEAFF. Here the CDR3 DNA reads TGTGCCAGCAGCCAAGGGAGGTACCTCGGTACGAGTGAAGCTTTCTTT.

The chain is built from TRBV5-1 and TRBJ1-3; 9 positions match TRBD1. Trimming removed 7 bases from V and 1 base from J; junction bases left unmatched: 9. The CDR3 is 16 residues long. Germline CDR1 reads SGHRS; CDR2 reads YFSETQ. CDR3 loop: CASGDRERGSGNTIYF. The CDR3 DNA follows: TGCGCCAGCGGGGACAGGGAGAGAGGATCTGGAAACACCATATATTTT.